Each of the 30 T cell receptor beta chains below was sequenced from the same sample in a study of T cell responses to AZD1222 COVID-19 vaccine. The protocol was immunoSEQ multiplex PCR, while the TCRdb copy is restricted to in-frame clones and leaves out a portion. The data contain about 76,000 clones, around nine tenths of them singletons. Specimen: peripheral blood, collected on day 0 of AZD1222 vaccination. These receptors were collected from an adult in good health.

This chain uses TRBV4-2 with TRBJ2-1; D may be TRBD1 (6 bases). V dropped 1 base and J dropped 8 bases, with 12 bases sitting between them. The CDR3 is 14 amino acids. CDR1 and CDR2 from the germline V gene are LGHNA and YNFKEQ. CDR3 DNA: TGTGCCAGCAGCCAAGTACAGGGTCTCGATGAGCAGTTCTTC. Translated, it gives CASSQVQGLDEQFF.

This clone was observed a single time. The V call is TRBV18, the J call TRBJ2-7; tentative D call: TRBD1 (6 bases). V lost 2 bases, J lost 4 bases, and 12 bases lay in between. This CDR3 has 14 amino acids. The germline V gene encodes CDR1 KGHSH and CDR2 LQKENI. This chain's CDR3 is CASSPSAGVYEQYF. The CDR3 DNA is TGTGCCAGCTCACCATCGGCAGGGGTTTACGAGCAGTACTTC.

V and J are TRBV10-3 and TRBJ1-2; 7 bases match TRBD1. CDR1 is ENHRY and CDR2 is SYGVKD in the germline V gene. CDR3 length: 13 amino acids. The trim removed 6 bases at V and 3 bases at J, leaving 4 bases unmatched. CDR3 DNA sequence: TGTGCCATCAGCGGGGACAGCCACTATGGCTACACCTTC. Protein: CAISGDSHYGYTF.

The CDR3 DNA reads as TGTGCCAGCAGTTTAGTGGCAGGGCTACGGACTGAAGCTTTCTTT. Residues: CASSLVAGLRTEAFF. J is TRBJ1-1 and V is TRBV27; TRBD1 is a possible D gene (5 bases). The V gene lost 2 bases and the J gene lost 5 bases, with 15 bases spanning the gap. Per germline, CDR1 MNHEY and CDR2 SMNVEV (reference sequence). CDR3 length: 15 residues.

The chain recombines TRBV2 with TRBJ2-5; possible D gene TRBD2, 6 bases. The length of the CDR3 is 14 residues. Trimming pared 6 bases from V and 5 bases from J, leaving 16 bases between. The germline gives CDR1 SNHLY, CDR2 FYNNEI. The CDR3 reads CASRVTGVLETQYF. The CDR3 region has the DNA TGTGCCAGCAGGGTTACGGGGGTACTGGAGACCCAGTACTTC. Together with reference TRBV2 and TRBJ2-5, the CDR3 gives the full variable domain: EPEVTQTPSHQVTQMGQEVILRCVPISNHLYFYWYRQILGQKVEFLVSFYNNEISEKSEIFDDQFSVERPDGSNFTLKIRSTKLEDSAMYFCASRVTGVLETQYFGPGTRLLVL.

This chain links TRBV21-1 with TRBJ1-5. TRBV21-1 is termed a pseudogene. This CDR3 region has 14 residues. CDR3 amino acids: CASTGEGALQPQHF. The CDR3 DNA sequence: TGTGCCAGCACAGGGGAGGGGGCCTTACAGCCCCAGCATTTT.

This chain joins TRBV19 and TRBJ2-1, with 10 positions matching TRBD2. The V segment lost 5 bases and the J segment 7 bases; nucleotides outside the gene matches: 11. The CDR3 is made up of 16 amino acids. Germline assignment: CDR1 LNHDA and CDR2 SQIVND (reference sequence). CDR3 coding DNA: TGTGCCAGTAGTGCCGCACTAGCGGGGAGAAAAAATGAGCAGTTCTTC. Protein sequence: CASSAALAGRKNEQFF.

The V call is TRBV10-3, the J call TRBJ1-5, with 11 bases identical to TRBD1. CDR3 size: 15 residues. After removal of 6 bases from V and 4 bases from J, the junction contained 5 bases not matched to a gene. CDR1 and CDR2 from the germline V gene are ENHRY and SYGVKD. The chain's CDR3 is CAIRGGTGGNQPQHF. The CDR3 nucleotides read TGTGCCATCAGGGGAGGGACAGGGGGAAATCAGCCCCAGCATTTT.

The chain uses TRBV30 and TRBJ1-2; tentative D call: TRBD1 (5 bases). The ends were cut back, 2 bases at V and 7 bases at J, with 20 bases in the middle. Germline loops: CDR1 GTSNPN, CDR2 SVGIG (reference sequence). There are 15 residues in the CDR3. In DNA, the CDR3 is TGTGCCTGGAGTACAGGACAAGGAAGGCTTGTTGGCTACACCTTC. Amino acids: CAWSTGQGRLVGYTF.

The chain employs TRBV28 and TRBJ2-3, with D possibly matching TRBD1 (6 bases). The CDR3 length is 14 residues. Germline V gene data show CDR1 as MDHEN and CDR2 as SYDVKM. The V end lost 8 bases, the J end lost 2 bases, and 14 bases lay between the germline ends. The CDR3 is CASRGGVATDTQYF. CDR3 DNA sequence: TGTGCCAGCCGAGGGGGAGTGGCCACAGATACGCAGTATTTT.

This chain joins TRBV2 and TRBJ1-1, with unresolved D. Germline V gene sequence: CDR1 SNHLY, CDR2 FYNNEI. Trimming pared 0 bases from V and 3 bases from J, leaving 5 bases between. The CDR3 totals 13 residues. The DNA of the CDR3 is TGTGCCAGCAGTGAAGCTACAGACACTGAAGCTTTCTTT. Translating it yields CASSEATDTEAFF. The variable domain in full, completed from reference TRBV2 and TRBJ1-1, reads EPEVTQTPSHQVTQMGQEVILRCVPISNHLYFYWYRQILGQKVEFLVSFYNNEISEKSEIFDDQFSVERPDGSNFTLKIRSTKLEDSAMYFCASSEATDTEAFFGQGTRLTVV.

The rearrangement links TRBV11-2 to TRBJ2-3, with 7 bases aligning to TRBD1. The CDR3 sequence is 16 residues long. V lost 3 bases, J lost 1 base, and 7 bases stayed unmatched. The V gene's germline CDR1 is SGHAT and CDR2 FQNNGV. This chain's CDR3 is CASSFRRGPGTDTQYF. CDR3 sequence (DNA): TGTGCCAGCAGCTTTCGAAGGGGGCCCGGCACAGATACGCAGTATTTT.

CDR3 DNA sequence: TGTGCCAGCTCACAGGGGGCTCGGACTGAAGCTTTCTTT. Residues: CASSQGARTEAFF. This chain uses TRBV18 with TRBJ1-1, with 7 bases that match TRBD1. With V trimmed by 4 bases and J by 5 bases, 4 bases remained unmatched. Germline CDR1 reads KGHSH; CDR2 reads LQKENI. The CDR3 sequence is 13 residues long.

The rearrangement uses TRBV18 and TRBJ1-3, with D possibly matching TRBD1 (6 bases). Trimming left V 3 bases short and J 0 bases short, with 18 bases between. CDR1 and CDR2 (germline): KGHSH, LQKENI. This CDR3 is built from 18 residues. This CDR3 is CASSPQGITESSGNTIYF. CDR3 coding DNA: TGTGCCAGCTCACCTCAGGGGATAACTGAAAGCTCTGGAAACACCATATATTTT.

The chain joins TRBV4-1 to TRBJ2-3; 8 nucleotides match TRBD2. CDR3 length equals 21 residues. The germline CDR1 and CDR2 sequences are MGHRA and YSYEKL. The V and J ends lost 2 bases and 0 bases, in that order; junction bases with no gene match: 19. Here the CDR3 DNA reads TGCGCCAGCAGCCAACCCGCCGTGGTGCGGGGGGCCCCAATGAGCACAGATACGCAGTATTTT. Protein: CASSQPAVVRGAPMSTDTQYF.

This chain joins TRBV23-1 and TRBJ2-2; either TRBD1 or TRBD2 may supply D (5 bases each). TRBV23-1 is flagged as an ORF with uncertain function. Trimming stripped 4 bases from V and 1 base from J, with 10 bases between. The CDR3 covers 15 residues. Written as DNA, the CDR3 is TGCGCCAGCAGTCTTCCGGGACGGAACACCGGGGAGCTGTTTTTT. It specifies CASSLPGRNTGELFF.

This chain connects TRBV7-2 to TRBJ1-3; 7 bases line up with TRBD1. The CDR3 has 16 amino acids. The J segment lost 0 bases and the V segment lost 5 bases, leaving 7 bases of the junction unmatched. Germline CDR1 is SGHTA and CDR2 is FQGNSA. This chain's CDR3 is CASSGPGQASGNTIYF. In DNA form, the CDR3 reads TGTGCCAGCAGCGGACCCGGACAGGCCTCTGGAAACACCATATATTTT.

V is TRBV27 and J is TRBJ2-7; TRBD2 matches at 14 bases. Germline V lookup: CDR1 MNHEY, CDR2 SMNVEV (reference sequence). The CDR3 runs 14 residues. The V and J ends lost 6 bases and 6 bases, in that order; junction bases with no gene match: 4. DNA for the CDR3: TGTGCCAGCAGAGCGACTAGCGGGAGGGCCGAGCAGTACTTC. This encodes CASRATSGRAEQYF.

This clone was seen more than once but under ten times. J is TRBJ1-2 and V is TRBV15, with D perhaps matching TRBD1 (5 bases). Germline V gene lookup returns CDR1 LNHNV and CDR2 YYDKDF (reference sequence). V was pared by 1 base and J by 8 bases, with 17 bases between. The length of the CDR3 is 15 residues. The CDR3 nucleotides read TGTGCCACCAGCAGAGGGGGGACCTCAGGACGAGGCTACACCTTC. It encodes CATSRGGTSGRGYTF.

As regards this clone: Other DNA sequences in the same sample also yield this CDR3. The J gene is TRBJ2-1, the V gene TRBV18, with TRBD2 matching 9 bases. The CDR3 loop spans 16 amino acids. Trimming took 0 bases from V and 7 from J; bases not matched to a gene: 7. Per germline, CDR1 KGHSH and CDR2 LQKENI. The CDR3 nucleotides read TGTGCCAGCTCACCACCTACGGGCCTAGCGGGGAATGAGCAGTTCTTC. Its protein is CASSPPTGLAGNEQFF.

The genes are TRBV18 and TRBJ2-5; D remains unclear. The CDR3 is 13 amino acids. CDR1 KGHSH and CDR2 LQKENI come from the germline V gene. V was cut by 3 bases and J by 9 bases, with 14 bases left in between. CDR3 sequence (DNA): TGTGCCAGCTCACCCCCGACCCAGCACCCCCAGTACTTC. This sequence encodes CASSPPTQHPQYF.

This clone was seen more than once but under ten times. This chain connects TRBV5-6 to TRBJ2-7, with 9 bases that match TRBD2. The CDR3 has 16 amino acids. Germline lookup yields CDR1 SGHDT and CDR2 YYEEEE. Trimming removed 0 bases from V and 6 bases from J; junction bases left unmatched: 10. The CDR3 coding sequence is TGTGCCAGCAGCTTGGCCTTTAGTCTAGCGGGGTCCGAGCAGTACGTC. It translates to CASSLAFSLAGSEQYV.

The rearrangement uses TRBV11-1 and TRBJ2-5; the D is unclear. Germline V gene lookup returns CDR1 SGHAT and CDR2 FQDESV (reference sequence). Trimming took off 4 bases at V and 5 bases at J, with 5 bases between the two ends. The length of the CDR3 is 11 residues. CDR3 sequence: CASSWLETQYF. DNA of the CDR3: TGTGCCAGCAGCTGGTTGGAGACCCAGTACTTC.

Only one count was recorded for this clone. V and J are TRBV19 and TRBJ1-3; D remains ambiguous. The CDR3 is 14 amino acids. The V gene's germline CDR1 is LNHDA and CDR2 SQIVND (reference sequence). V dropped 5 bases and J dropped 0 bases, with 8 bases sitting between them. CDR3 residues: CASSGRFSGNTIYF. The CDR3 DNA sequence: TGTGCCAGTAGTGGGCGGTTCTCTGGAAACACCATATATTTT.

This clone was picked up a small number of times. The genes are TRBV5-4 and TRBJ2-5; D is tentatively TRBD1 or TRBD2 (5 bases each). The length of the CDR3 is 14 residues. The germline V gene has CDR1 SGHNT and CDR2 YYREEE (reference sequence). V shed 4 bases and J shed 5 bases, with 15 bases lying between them. The CDR3 loop reads CASSVYGDGETQYF. The CDR3, as DNA: TGTGCCAGCAGCGTGTATGGGGACGGGGAGACCCAGTACTTC.

The V call is TRBV12-3 or TRBV12-4, the J call TRBJ2-5; D ambiguous. V lost 3 bases and J lost 7, with 12 bases in between. CDR3 length equals 13 residues. DNA of the CDR3: TGTGCCAGCAGTTTTCAGGTAGAGGCGACCCAGTACTTC. Amino acids: CASSFQVEATQYF.

V usage is TRBV11-3 and J usage is TRBJ2-3; TRBD2 might be the D (5 bases). V lost 0 bases and J 3 bases, leaving 7 bases between the germline ends. Germline CDR1 reads SGHNT; CDR2 reads YENEEA. This CDR3 is 14 amino acids long. CDR3 residues: CASSLDGRTDTQYF. The CDR3 DNA is TGTGCCAGCAGCTTAGATGGGAGAACAGATACGCAGTATTTT.

V and J are TRBV5-1 and TRBJ2-3; TRBD1 matches 7 bases. The CDR3 has 13 amino acids. CDR1 SGHRS and CDR2 YFSETQ come from the germline V gene. The junction had 7 bases not matched to a gene; V was cut back by 4 bases and J by 8 bases. CDR3 amino acids: CASSAWTGGTQYF. CDR3 in DNA: TGCGCCAGCAGCGCTTGGACAGGTGGTACGCAGTATTTT. Full variable domain (rest looked up from reference TRBV5-1 and TRBJ2-3): KAGVTQTPRYLIKTRGQQVTLSCSPISGHRSVSWYQQTPGQGLQFLFEYFSETQRNKGNFPGRFSGRQFSNSRSEMNVSTLELGDSALYLCASSAWTGGTQYFGPGTRLTVL.

This chain connects TRBV5-6 to TRBJ2-7; no reliable D call. CDR3 length: 11 amino acids. Trimming cost V 1 base and J 5 bases, with 4 bases left between them. In germline, CDR1 is SGHDT, CDR2 YYEEEE. The CDR3 nucleotides are TGTGCCAGCAGCTTGTGGCACGAGCAGTACTTC. Encoded protein: CASSLWHEQYF.

This chain joins TRBV15 and TRBJ2-3, with D possibly matching TRBD2 (6 bases). The V gene lost 3 bases and the J gene lost 2 bases, with 12 bases spanning the gap. Germline loops: CDR1 LNHNV, CDR2 YYDKDF (reference sequence). The CDR3 has 15 amino acids. The CDR3 DNA reads TGTGCCACCAGCAGGGACGGGAGAATCACAGATACGCAGTATTTT. It is translated as CATSRDGRITDTQYF.